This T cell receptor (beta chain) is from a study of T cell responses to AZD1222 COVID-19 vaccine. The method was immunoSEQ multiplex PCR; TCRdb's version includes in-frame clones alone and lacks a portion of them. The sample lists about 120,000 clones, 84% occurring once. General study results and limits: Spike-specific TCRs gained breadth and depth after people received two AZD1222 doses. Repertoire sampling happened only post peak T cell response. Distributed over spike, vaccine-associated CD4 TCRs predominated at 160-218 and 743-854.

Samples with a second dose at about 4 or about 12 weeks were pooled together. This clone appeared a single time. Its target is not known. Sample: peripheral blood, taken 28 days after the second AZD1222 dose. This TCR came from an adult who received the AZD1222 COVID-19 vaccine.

The CDR3: CASSQVQGQLYEQYF. DNA of the CDR3: TGCGCCAGCAGCCAAGTACAGGGACAGCTCTACGAGCAGTACTTC. This rearrangement joins TRBV4-1 to TRBJ2-7, with 7 bases matching TRBD1. J lost 3 bases, V lost 1 base, and 6 bases had no gene match. Germline-derived CDR1 and CDR2 are MGHRA and YSYEKL. The CDR3 contains 15 residues.